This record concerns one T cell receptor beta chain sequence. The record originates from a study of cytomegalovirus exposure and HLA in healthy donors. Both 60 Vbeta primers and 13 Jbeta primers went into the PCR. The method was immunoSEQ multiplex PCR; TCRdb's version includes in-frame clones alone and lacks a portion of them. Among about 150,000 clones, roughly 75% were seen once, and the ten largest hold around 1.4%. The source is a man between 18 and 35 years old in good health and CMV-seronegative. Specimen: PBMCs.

The CDR3 loop is CASSLASLPREQYF. DNA of the CDR3: TGTGCCAGTAGTTTGGCCAGCCTCCCTAGGGAGCAGTACTTC. The V call is TRBV19, the J call TRBJ2-5, with D possibly matching TRBD2 (5 bases). The germline V gene encodes CDR1 LNHDA and CDR2 SQIVND (reference sequence). The V end lost 5 bases, the J end lost 11 bases, and 21 bases lay between the germline ends. CDR3 length equals 14 residues.